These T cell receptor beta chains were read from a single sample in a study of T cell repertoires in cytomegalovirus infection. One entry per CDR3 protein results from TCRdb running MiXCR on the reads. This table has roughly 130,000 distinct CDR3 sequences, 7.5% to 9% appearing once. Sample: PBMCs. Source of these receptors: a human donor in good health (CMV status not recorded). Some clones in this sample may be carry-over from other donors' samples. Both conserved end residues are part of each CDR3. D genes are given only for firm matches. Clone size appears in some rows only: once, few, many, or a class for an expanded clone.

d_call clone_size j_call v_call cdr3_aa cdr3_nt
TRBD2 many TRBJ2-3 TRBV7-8 CASRPLAGGPDTQYF TGTGCCAGCAGACCTCTAGCGGGGGGACCAGATACGCAGTATTTT
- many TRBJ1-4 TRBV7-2 CASSLLGGATNEKLFF TGTGCCAGCAGCTTATTAGGCGGTGCAACTAATGAAAAACTGTTTTTT
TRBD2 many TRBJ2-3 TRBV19 CASHGGSGGSTDTQYF TGTGCCAGCCATGGAGGAAGCGGGGGGAGTACAGATACGCAGTATTTT
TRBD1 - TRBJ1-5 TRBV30 CAWREDTGGTQPQHF TGTGCCTGGAGGGAAGATACAGGGGGCACTCAGCCCCAGCATTTT
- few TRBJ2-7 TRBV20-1 CSARDQRGAYEQYF TGCAGTGCTAGAGATCAGAGGGGGGCCTACGAGCAGTACTTC
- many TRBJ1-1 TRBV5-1 CASSSPGTGKTEAFF TGCGCCAGCAGCAGCCCCGGGACTGGTAAAACTGAAGCTTTCTTT
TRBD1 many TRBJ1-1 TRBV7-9 CASSPRQGVNTEAFF TGTGCCAGCAGCCCCCGACAGGGAGTTAACACTGAAGCTTTCTTT
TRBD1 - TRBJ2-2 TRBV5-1 CASSFGTGNTGELFF TGCGCCAGCAGCTTCGGGACAGGGAACACCGGGGAGCTGTTTTTT
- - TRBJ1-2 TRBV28 CASSFGGGYTF TGTGCCAGCAGTTTCGGGGGTGGCTACACCTTC
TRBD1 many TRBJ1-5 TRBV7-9 CASSLEAGGGNQPQHF TGTGCCAGCAGCTTAGAGGCAGGGGGCGGCAATCAGCCCCAGCATTTT
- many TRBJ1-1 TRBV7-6 CASSLVRDAEAFF TGTGCCAGCAGCTTAGTCAGGGATGCTGAAGCTTTCTTT
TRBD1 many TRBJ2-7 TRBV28 CASSLLAQGMGTYEQYF TGTGCCAGCAGTTTATTGGCACAGGGGATGGGGACCTACGAGCAGTACTTC
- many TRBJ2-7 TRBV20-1 CSARDEQGISYEQYF TGCAGTGCTAGAGATGAGCAGGGGATCTCCTACGAGCAGTACTTC
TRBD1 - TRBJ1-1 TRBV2 CASSEEGMTGGEAFF TGTGCCAGCAGTGAAGAGGGTATGACAGGGGGAGAAGCTTTCTTT
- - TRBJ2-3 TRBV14 CASSPGYTDTQYF TGTGCCAGCAGCCCAGGGTACACAGATACGCAGTATTTT
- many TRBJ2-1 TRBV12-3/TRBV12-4 CASSLAGGNEQFF TGTGCCAGCAGTTTAGCAGGGGGCAATGAGCAGTTCTTC
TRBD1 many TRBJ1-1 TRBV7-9 CASSWLTGEVAFF TGTGCCAGCAGCTGGCTCACAGGGGAAGTAGCTTTCTTT
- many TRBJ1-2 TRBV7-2 CASSLPGVNYGYTF TGTGCCAGCAGCCTACCGGGCGTTAACTATGGCTACACCTTC
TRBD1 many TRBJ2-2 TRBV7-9 CASSITGGHTGELFF TGTGCCAGCAGTATTACAGGGGGCCACACCGGGGAGCTGTTTTTT
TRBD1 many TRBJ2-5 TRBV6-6 CASRTGGLETQYF TGTGCCAGCCGCACAGGGGGCTTGGAGACCCAGTACTTC
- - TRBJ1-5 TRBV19 CASSINTPVGNQPQHF TGTGCCAGTAGTATTAACACCCCGGTCGGCAATCAGCCCCAGCATTTT
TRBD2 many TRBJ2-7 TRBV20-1 CSGREGSGEQYF TGCAGTGGACGGGAGGGGTCTGGCGAGCAGTACTTC
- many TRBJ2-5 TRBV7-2 CASSLTLQETQYF TGTGCCAGCAGCCTGACATTACAAGAGACCCAGTACTTC
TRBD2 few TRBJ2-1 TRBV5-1 CASSYIAGGYNEQFF TGCGCCAGCAGCTATATAGCGGGGGGTTACAATGAGCAGTTCTTC
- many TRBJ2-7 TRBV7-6 CASSPELGSPYEQYF TGTGCCAGCAGCCCTGAGTTGGGATCCCCCTACGAGCAGTACTTC
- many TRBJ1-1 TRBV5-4 CASSGGRRTEAFF TGTGCCAGCAGCGGCGGGCGGCGGACTGAAGCTTTCTTT
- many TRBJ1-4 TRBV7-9 CASSTGTLLNEKLFF TGTGCCAGCAGCACCGGGACCTTACTTAATGAAAAACTGTTTTTT
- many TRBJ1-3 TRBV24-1 CATSRTSGGNSGNTIYF TGTGCCACCAGTAGGACAAGCGGCGGCAACTCTGGAAACACCATATATTTT
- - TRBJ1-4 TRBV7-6 CASSSSSEKLFF TGTGCCAGCAGCTCTTCTTCTGAAAAACTGTTTTTT
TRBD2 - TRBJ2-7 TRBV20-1 CSTSSLGGFREQYF TGCAGTACCTCCTCCCTCGGGGGGTTCCGCGAGCAGTACTTC
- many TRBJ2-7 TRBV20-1 CSAPKGTYEQYF TGCAGTGCTCCGAAGGGGACCTACGAGCAGTACTTC
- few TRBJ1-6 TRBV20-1 CSASEVGSYNSPLHF TGCAGTGCTAGTGAGGTCGGCTCCTATAATTCACCCCTCCACTTT
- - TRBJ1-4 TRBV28 CASSTTGWGFEKLFF TGTGCCAGCAGCACCACAGGCTGGGGGTTTGAAAAACTGTTTTTT
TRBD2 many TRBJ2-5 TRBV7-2 CASSLGGLAGGRETQYF TGTGCCAGCAGCTTAGGAGGGCTAGCGGGGGGGCGAGAGACCCAGTACTTC
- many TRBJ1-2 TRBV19 CARIPGRTNYGYTF TGTGCCAGGATCCCGGGCCGAACGAACTATGGCTACACCTTC
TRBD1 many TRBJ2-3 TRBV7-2 CASRPTGTDTQYF TGTGCCAGCAGGCCGACAGGGACGGATACGCAGTATTTT
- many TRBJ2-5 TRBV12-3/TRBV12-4 CATGRETQYF TGTGCCACGGGCCGGGAGACCCAGTACTTC
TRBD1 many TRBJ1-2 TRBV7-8 CASSLASGTGGAGYTF TGTGCCAGCAGCTTAGCTTCCGGGACAGGGGGCGCGGGCTACACCTTC
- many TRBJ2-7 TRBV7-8 CASSLGRDREQYF TGTGCCAGCAGCTTAGGTAGGGATCGCGAGCAGTACTTC
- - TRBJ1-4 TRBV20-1 CSASPGQGEKLFF TGCAGTGCTAGTCCCGGACAAGGGGAAAAACTGTTTTTT
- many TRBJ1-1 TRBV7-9 CASSLRAIFEAFF TGTGCCAGCAGCTTAAGGGCGATCTTTGAAGCTTTCTTT
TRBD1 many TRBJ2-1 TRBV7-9 CASSPGQVFHNEQFF TGTGCCAGCAGCCCGGGACAGGTTTTTCACAATGAGCAGTTCTTC
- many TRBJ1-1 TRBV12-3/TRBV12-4 CASTDTGSTEAFF TGTGCCAGCACCGATACTGGGAGCACTGAAGCTTTCTTT
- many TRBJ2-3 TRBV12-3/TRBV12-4 CASSKPGPQGDTQYF TGTGCCAGCAGTAAACCGGGACCCCAGGGAGATACGCAGTATTTT
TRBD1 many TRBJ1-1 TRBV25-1 CASSDRPLDRGKAFF TGTGCCAGCAGTGACCGCCCCTTAGACAGGGGAAAAGCTTTCTTT
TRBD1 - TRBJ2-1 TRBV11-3 CASSVGTGKSNEQFF TGTGCCAGCAGCGTTGGGACAGGAAAATCCAATGAGCAGTTCTTC
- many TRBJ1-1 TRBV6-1 CASSDLSRVTEAFF TGTGCCAGCAGTGATTTAAGCAGGGTTACTGAAGCTTTCTTT
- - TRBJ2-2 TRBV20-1 CSARPPGGPGELFF TGCAGTGCTAGGCCCCCAGGGGGGCCCGGGGAGCTGTTTTTT
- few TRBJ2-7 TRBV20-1 CSARVNSRSSLLSYEQYF TGCAGTGCTAGAGTTAACAGTCGGTCTTCTTTGCTCTCCTACGAGCAGTACTTC
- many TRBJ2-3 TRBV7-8 CASSLVEDTQYF TGTGCCAGCAGCTTAGTCGAGGATACGCAGTATTTT
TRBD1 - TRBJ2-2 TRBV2 CASSDVGTAPNTGELFF TGTGCCAGCAGTGATGTCGGGACAGCTCCGAACACCGGGGAGCTGTTTTTT
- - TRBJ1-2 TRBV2 CASTEGRYGYTF TGTGCCAGCACCGAGGGCCGGTATGGCTACACCTTC
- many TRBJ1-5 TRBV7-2 CASSLGFIGASNQPQHF TGTGCCAGCAGCTTAGGGTTTATAGGGGCTAGCAATCAGCCCCAGCATTTT
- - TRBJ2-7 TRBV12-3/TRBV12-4 CASSPLFGAAGSYEQYF TGTGCCAGCAGTCCACTCTTCGGGGCGGCCGGCTCCTACGAGCAGTACTTC
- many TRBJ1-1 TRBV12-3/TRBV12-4 CASSLGAGETEAFF TGTGCCAGCAGTTTAGGGGCAGGGGAGACTGAAGCTTTCTTT
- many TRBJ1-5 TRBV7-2 CASSLEEGVGQPQHF TGTGCCAGCAGCTTAGAGGAGGGGGTTGGCCAGCCCCAGCATTTT